Below, 27 T cell receptor beta chains from the same sample are listed, as sequenced in a study of CD8 T cells in ankylosing spondylitis. TCRdb recomputed calls from the 5' RACE reads with MiXCR, one row per CDR3 protein. The data contain tens of thousands of distinct CDR3 sequences, 3% to 3.5% of them seen just once; the ten biggest clones take up 2.5% to 3.5%. The sequencing input was blood, either unsorted or a sorted T cell fraction (not recorded which). Receptors were obtained from a male donor with ankylosing spondylitis or in good health (not recorded which).

Ten or more counts support this clonotype. V gene TRBV9 combines with J gene TRBJ2-5; 7 bases fit TRBD1. CDR1 is SGDLS and CDR2 is YYNGEE in the germline V gene. V lost 2 bases to trimming and J lost 5 bases; unmatched junction nucleotides: 9. The CDR3 sequence is 15 residues long. DNA for the CDR3: TGTGCCAGCAGCGTGCGGACAGGCGTGTCGGAGACCCAGTACTTC. Protein sequence: CASSVRTGVSETQYF.

This clonotype was found a few times. The V gene is TRBV9, the J gene TRBJ2-1; no firm D call. Per the germline V gene, CDR1 is SGDLS and CDR2 is YYNGEE. Trimming removed 0 bases at V and 0 bases at J, with 10 bases between. The CDR3 is 16 amino acids. The CDR3, as DNA: TGTGCCAGCAGCGTAGCGGCCCAGAGCTCCTACAATGAGCAGTTCTTC. Its translation: CASSVAAQSSYNEQFF.

This clonotype was detected many times. This rearrangement joins TRBV9 to TRBJ2-5; either TRBD1 or TRBD2 may supply D (6 bases each). The CDR3 covers 14 residues. Per germline, CDR1 SGDLS and CDR2 YYNGEE. V lost 2 bases, J lost 1 base, and 9 bases lay in between. CDR3 DNA: TGTGCCAGCAGCGTTGGGGGGCGCCAAGAGACCCAGTACTTC. This encodes CASSVGGRQETQYF. The whole variable domain, remainder taken from reference TRBV9 and TRBJ2-5, is DSGVTQTPKHLITATGQRVTLRCSPRSGDLSVYWYQQSLDQGLQFLIQYYNGEERAKGNILERFSAQQFPDLHSELNLSSLELGDSALYFCASSVGGRQETQYFGPGTRLLVL.

This clonotype was seen at least ten times. This rearrangement joins TRBV9 to TRBJ1-6, with D uncertain. The CDR3 contains 14 residues. Trimming took 0 bases from V and 7 from J, leaving 8 bases between them. Germline V gene lookup returns CDR1 SGDLS and CDR2 YYNGEE. CDR3 in amino acids: CASSVEILNSPLHF. The CDR3 nucleotides read TGTGCCAGCAGCGTAGAAATTTTAAATTCACCCCTCCACTTT.

Ten or more counts support this clonotype. This chain uses TRBV9 with TRBJ2-5, with TRBD2 matching 7 bases. CDR3 length equals 15 residues. Trimming took 0 bases from V and 4 from J; bases not matched to a gene: 6. The germline V gene has CDR1 SGDLS and CDR2 YYNGEE. Here the CDR3 DNA reads TGTGCCAGCAGCGTAGTTGGCAGGGAGGGAGAGACCCAGTACTTC. It codes for CASSVVGREGETQYF.

This clonotype occurred many times. This chain uses TRBV9 with TRBJ2-1; 11 nucleotides align to TRBD2. There are 19 residues in the CDR3. From germline, CDR1 is SGDLS and CDR2 YYNGEE. V shed 4 bases and J 0 bases; nucleotides not matched to a gene: 12. The chain's CDR3 is CASSTSKWLAGGSYNEQFF. CDR3 in DNA: TGTGCCAGCAGCACAAGCAAGTGGCTAGCGGGGGGCTCCTACAATGAGCAGTTCTTC.

There are many counts of this clonotype. The gene calls are TRBV9 and TRBJ1-6, with D unclear. Germline CDR1 is SGDLS and CDR2 is YYNGEE. V shed 0 bases and J shed 3 bases, with 7 bases lying between them. This CDR3 contains 15 residues. The CDR3, as DNA: TGTGCCAGCAGCGTAGCGGATGTCTATAATTCACCCCTCCACTTT. Its protein is CASSVADVYNSPLHF.

In this sample, this clonotype turned up many times. This sequence joins TRBV6-1 and TRBJ1-6; D uncertain. The CDR3 has 15 amino acids. Germline V CDR1 and CDR2: MNHNS, SASEGT. V was shortened by 6 bases and J by 0 bases, with 9 bases between the two germline ends. The CDR3 sequence: CASRRDISYNSPLHF. CDR3 DNA: TGTGCCAGCAGAAGAGACATCTCCTATAATTCACCCCTCCACTTT.

This clonotype came up many times. This chain connects TRBV9 to TRBJ2-1, with 7 bases that match TRBD1. Trimming cost V 0 bases and J 9 bases; bases outside gene matches: 15. This CDR3 has 17 amino acids. CDR1 SGDLS and CDR2 YYNGEE come from the germline V gene. The DNA of the CDR3 is TGTGCCAGCAGCGTAGGGCCGGGACAGAGGAACCAACCTGAGCAGTTCTTC. This gives the protein CASSVGPGQRNQPEQFF.

Many counts were recorded for this clonotype. V is TRBV9 and J is TRBJ2-3; TRBD2 matches at 11 bases. The junction had 6 bases not matched to a gene; V was cut back by 4 bases and J by 5 bases. Germline CDR1 SGDLS, CDR2 YYNGEE. The CDR3 is 15 amino acids. The CDR3 sequence is CASSRLAGHGDTQYF. In DNA form, the CDR3 reads TGTGCCAGCAGCAGACTAGCGGGGCACGGAGATACGCAGTATTTT.

This clonotype was counted ten times or more. The chain joins TRBV9 to TRBJ2-5, with TRBD1 matching 7 bases. V lost 3 bases to trimming and J lost 2 bases; unmatched junction nucleotides: 7. Germline lookup yields CDR1 SGDLS and CDR2 YYNGEE. The CDR3 covers 15 residues. The CDR3 is CASSAMGDRQETQYF. CDR3 coding DNA: TGTGCCAGCAGCGCAATGGGGGACAGACAAGAGACCCAGTACTTC.

This clonotype was recorded many times. The V and J genes are TRBV9 and TRBJ2-5, with 8 bases that match TRBD1. From germline, CDR1 is SGDLS and CDR2 YYNGEE. J lost 2 bases, V lost 2 bases, and 5 bases had no gene match. The CDR3 runs to 15 residues. CDR3 nucleotide sequence: TGTGCCAGCAGCGTTCAAACAGGGGGGCAAGAGACCCAGTACTTC. This translates into CASSVQTGGQETQYF.

This clonotype was recorded many times. The V call is TRBV9, the J call TRBJ2-3; the D is unclear. The germline gives CDR1 SGDLS, CDR2 YYNGEE. The CDR3 runs 15 residues. V lost 4 bases and J 0 bases, leaving 12 bases between the germline ends. This CDR3 is CASSTADASTDTQYF. The CDR3 DNA is TGTGCCAGCAGCACTGCGGACGCTAGCACAGATACGCAGTATTTT.

Many counts were recorded for this clonotype. The rearrangement joins TRBV9 to TRBJ1-4, with unresolved D. Per germline, CDR1 SGDLS and CDR2 YYNGEE. Trimming removed 4 bases from V and 3 bases from J, with 16 bases in between. The CDR3 is 16 residues long. The CDR3: CASSPRARTSNEKLFF. CDR3 in DNA: TGTGCCAGCAGCCCTCGGGCCAGGACGTCTAATGAAAAACTGTTTTTT. Together with reference TRBV9 and TRBJ1-4, the CDR3 gives the full variable domain: DSGVTQTPKHLITATGQRVTLRCSPRSGDLSVYWYQQSLDQGLQFLIQYYNGEERAKGNILERFSAQQFPDLHSELNLSSLELGDSALYFCASSPRARTSNEKLFFGSGTQLSVL.

This clonotype was picked up many times. The chain has TRBV9 and TRBJ2-7, with TRBD1 matching 11 bases. After removal of 2 bases from V and 6 bases from J, the junction contained 1 base not matched to a gene. The CDR3 is 13 residues long. Germline CDR1 is SGDLS and CDR2 is YYNGEE. The CDR3 loop is CASSVGQGGEQYV. Here the CDR3 DNA reads TGTGCCAGCAGCGTGGGACAGGGGGGCGAGCAGTACGTC.

This clonotype showed up many times. V usage is TRBV9 and J usage is TRBJ2-4, with TRBD1 identical over 7 bases. With V trimmed by 0 bases and J by 6 bases, 6 bases remained unmatched. Germline CDR1 is SGDLS and CDR2 is YYNGEE. CDR3 size: 15 residues. CDR3: CASSVVGGPPNIQYF. CDR3 nucleotide sequence: TGTGCCAGCAGCGTAGTAGGGGGCCCCCCAAACATTCAGTACTTC.

This clonotype was seen repeatedly, ten times or more. The CDR3 loop is CASSVDSPAGVKNIQYF. Here the CDR3 DNA reads TGTGCCAGCAGCGTCGATAGCCCCGCAGGGGTCAAAAACATTCAGTACTTC. V gene TRBV9 combines with J gene TRBJ2-4; tentatively, D is TRBD1 (6 bases). With 2 bases removed from V and 3 bases from J, the gap between germline ends came to 18 bases. The CDR3 has 17 residues. The germline CDR1 and CDR2 sequences are SGDLS and YYNGEE.

This clonotype showed up many times. This rearrangement joins TRBV9 to TRBJ2-1, with no clear D. Trimming took off 4 bases at V and 2 bases at J, with 13 bases between the two ends. This CDR3 is built from 15 residues. CDR1 is SGDLS and CDR2 is YYNGEE in the germline V gene. The CDR3 bases are TGTGCCAGCAGCCCCGTGGGGTTTCCCTACAATGAGCAGTTCTTC. This gives the protein CASSPVGFPYNEQFF.

This clonotype was observed at least ten times. The rearrangement joins TRBV9 to TRBJ2-2; tentative D call: TRBD2 (6 bases). Looked up from germline, CDR1 is SGDLS and CDR2 is YYNGEE. Trimming removed 0 bases at V and 0 bases at J, with 12 bases between. CDR3 length: 17 residues. CDR3 sequence: CASSVVGSGANTGELFF. Written as DNA, the CDR3 is TGTGCCAGCAGCGTAGTAGGATCGGGAGCGAACACCGGGGAGCTGTTTTTT.

The chain combines TRBV9 with TRBJ1-1, with D uncertain. The CDR3 sequence is 14 residues long. CDR1 SGDLS and CDR2 YYNGEE come from the germline V gene. V lost 4 bases and J 0 bases, leaving 10 bases between the germline ends. In DNA form, the CDR3 reads TGTGCCAGCAGCTTTGGGCTGGTGAACACTGAAGCTTTCTTT. Amino acids: CASSFGLVNTEAFF.

This clonotype was recorded many times. The rearrangement uses TRBV9 and TRBJ1-3; the match to TRBD1 covers 8 bases. Germline V lookup: CDR1 SGDLS, CDR2 YYNGEE. CDR3 size: 15 residues. J gave up 4 bases and V 4 bases, and 7 bases lay outside the gene matches. CDR3 residues: CASSSRQGSGNTIYF. CDR3 bases: TGTGCCAGCAGCTCCCGACAGGGGTCAGGAAACACCATATATTTT.

This clonotype was found many times. The chain recombines TRBV9 with TRBJ2-2; either TRBD1 or TRBD2 may fit D (5 bases each). The germline CDR1 and CDR2 sequences are SGDLS and YYNGEE. With 0 bases removed from V and 7 bases from J, the gap between germline ends came to 16 bases. This CDR3 region has 16 residues. CDR3 residues: CASSVGVGPLGGELFF. The CDR3 DNA sequence: TGTGCCAGCAGCGTAGGGGTGGGACCCCTCGGCGGGGAGCTGTTTTTT. Supplemented by reference TRBV9 and TRBJ2-2, the full variable domain reads DSGVTQTPKHLITATGQRVTLRCSPRSGDLSVYWYQQSLDQGLQFLIQYYNGEERAKGNILERFSAQQFPDLHSELNLSSLELGDSALYFCASSVGVGPLGGELFFGEGSRLTVL.

In this sample, this clonotype turned up many times. This sequence joins TRBV3-1 and TRBJ1-6; D possibly corresponds to TRBD1 (6 bases). The length of the CDR3 is 18 residues. The V and J ends lost 6 bases and 10 bases respectively, with 28 bases between them. The germline gives CDR1 LGHDT, CDR2 YNNKEL (reference sequence). CDR3 in DNA: TGTGCCAGCAGGCCAAGAAGAGGGAGGGGAGGAGGGGGATCACCCCTCCACTTT. Encoded protein: CASRPRRGRGGGGSPLHF.

Points on this clonotype: A much larger clone is a single base away; this may be a read error. The chain combines TRBV9 with TRBJ2-5; D gene ambiguous. CDR3 length: 14 residues. Germline loops: CDR1 SGDLS, CDR2 YYNGEE. CDR3 bases: TGTGCCAGCAGCGTAGCCAGTAGAGTGGAGACCCAGCACTTC. It yields the protein CASSVASRVETQHF.

This clonotype is categorized as medium-sized. The J gene is TRBJ1-1, the V gene TRBV9; no firm D call. The V gene's germline CDR1 is SGDLS and CDR2 YYNGEE. V was pared by 3 bases and J by 0 bases, with 9 bases between. This CDR3 region has 14 residues. CDR3 amino acids: CASSGSTMNTEAFF. The CDR3 DNA is TGTGCCAGCAGCGGATCCACAATGAACACTGAAGCTTTCTTT.

The sample holds many counts of this clonotype. The chain joins TRBV9 to TRBJ1-5; 9 nucleotides match TRBD1. This CDR3 spans 15 amino acids. Per the germline V gene, CDR1 is SGDLS and CDR2 is YYNGEE. V was clipped by 0 bases and J by 6 bases; unmatched bases: 4. Here the CDR3 reads CASSVGDRASQPQHF. CDR3 coding DNA: TGTGCCAGCAGCGTAGGGGACAGGGCCAGTCAGCCCCAGCATTTT.

The table lists this clonotype with many counts. The rearrangement links TRBV9 to TRBJ2-2; 8 bases are a match to TRBD2. The CDR3 totals 17 residues. Looked up from germline, CDR1 is SGDLS and CDR2 is YYNGEE. V shed 0 bases, J shed 4 bases, and the junction held 8 bases outside the gene matches. The CDR3 DNA reads as TGTGCCAGCAGCGTAGCGGGGCGGGAGGAAAGCACCGGGGAGCTGTTTTTT. Translation gives CASSVAGREESTGELFF.